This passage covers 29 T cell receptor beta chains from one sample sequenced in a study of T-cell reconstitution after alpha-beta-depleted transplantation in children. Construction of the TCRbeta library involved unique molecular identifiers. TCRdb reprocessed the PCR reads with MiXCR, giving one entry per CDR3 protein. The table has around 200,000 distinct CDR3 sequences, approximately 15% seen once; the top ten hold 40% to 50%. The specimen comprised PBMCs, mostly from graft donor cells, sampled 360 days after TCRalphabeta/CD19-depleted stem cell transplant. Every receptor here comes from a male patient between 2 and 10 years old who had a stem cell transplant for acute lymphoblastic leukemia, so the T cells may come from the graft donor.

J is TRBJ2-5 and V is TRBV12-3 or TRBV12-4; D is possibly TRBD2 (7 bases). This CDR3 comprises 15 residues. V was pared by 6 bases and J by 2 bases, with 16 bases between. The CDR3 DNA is TGTGCCAGCAGAACCGGGGGGCTACAGCAAGAGACCCAGTACTTC. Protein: CASRTGGLQQETQYF.

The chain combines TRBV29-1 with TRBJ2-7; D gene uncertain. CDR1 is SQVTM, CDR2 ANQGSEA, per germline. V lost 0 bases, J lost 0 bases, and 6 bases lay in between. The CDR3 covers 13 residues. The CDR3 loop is CSVEDPSSYEQYF. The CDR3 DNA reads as TGCAGCGTTGAAGATCCGAGCTCCTACGAGCAGTACTTC.

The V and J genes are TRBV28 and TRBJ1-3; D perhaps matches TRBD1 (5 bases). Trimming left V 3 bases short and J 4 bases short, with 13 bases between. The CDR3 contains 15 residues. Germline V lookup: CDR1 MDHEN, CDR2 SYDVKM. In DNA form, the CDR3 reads TGTGCCAGCAGTTTTATGCAGGGCTACGGAAACACCATATATTTT. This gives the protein CASSFMQGYGNTIYF.

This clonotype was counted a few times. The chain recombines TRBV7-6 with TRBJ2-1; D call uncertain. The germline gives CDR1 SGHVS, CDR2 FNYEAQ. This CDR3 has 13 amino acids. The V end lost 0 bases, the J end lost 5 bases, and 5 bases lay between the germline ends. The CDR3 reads CASSLAADNEQFF. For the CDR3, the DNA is TGTGCCAGCAGCTTAGCGGCAGACAATGAGCAGTTCTTC.

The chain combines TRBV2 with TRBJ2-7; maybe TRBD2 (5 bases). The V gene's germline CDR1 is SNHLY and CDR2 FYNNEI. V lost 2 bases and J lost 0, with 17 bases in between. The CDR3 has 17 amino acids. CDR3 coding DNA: TGTGCCAGCAGTGAAATCTGGGTCGGACTCAGCTCCTACGAGCAGTACTTC. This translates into CASSEIWVGLSSYEQYF.

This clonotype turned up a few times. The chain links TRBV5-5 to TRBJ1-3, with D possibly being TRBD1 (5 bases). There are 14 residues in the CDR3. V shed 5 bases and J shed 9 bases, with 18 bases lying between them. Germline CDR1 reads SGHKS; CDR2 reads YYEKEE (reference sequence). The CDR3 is CASSWGDQIVTIYF. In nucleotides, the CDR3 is TGTGCCAGCAGTTGGGGGGATCAAATCGTCACCATATATTTT.

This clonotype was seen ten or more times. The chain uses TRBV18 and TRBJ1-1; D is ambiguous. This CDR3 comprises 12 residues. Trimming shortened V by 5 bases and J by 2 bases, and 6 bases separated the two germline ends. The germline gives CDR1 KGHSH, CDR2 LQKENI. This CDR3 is CASSVRNTEAFF. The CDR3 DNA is TGTGCCAGCTCAGTCAGAAACACTGAAGCTTTCTTT.

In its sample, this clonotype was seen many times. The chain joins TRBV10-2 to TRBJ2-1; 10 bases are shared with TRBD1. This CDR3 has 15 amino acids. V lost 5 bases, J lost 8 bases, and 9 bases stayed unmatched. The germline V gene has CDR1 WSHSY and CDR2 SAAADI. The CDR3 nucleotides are TGCGCCAGCAGTTCAGACAGGGGGCAGATCGATGAGCAGTTCTTC. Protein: CASSSDRGQIDEQFF.

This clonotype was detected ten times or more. CDR3 loop: CSVEGRGNYGYTF. For the CDR3, the DNA is TGCAGCGTTGAGGGCAGGGGAAACTATGGCTACACCTTC. V gene TRBV29-1 combines with J gene TRBJ1-2, with D perhaps TRBD1 (6 bases). Germline-derived CDR1 and CDR2 are SQVTM and ANQGSEA. The V and J ends lost 3 bases and 2 bases respectively, with 10 bases between them. This CDR3 comprises 13 residues.

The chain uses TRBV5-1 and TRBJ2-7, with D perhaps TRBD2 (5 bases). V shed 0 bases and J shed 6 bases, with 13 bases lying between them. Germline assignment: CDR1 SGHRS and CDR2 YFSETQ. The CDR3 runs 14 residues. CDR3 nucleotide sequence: TGCGCCAGCAGCTTGGTTGTAGCGCTCGGCGAGCAGTACTTC. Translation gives CASSLVVALGEQYF.

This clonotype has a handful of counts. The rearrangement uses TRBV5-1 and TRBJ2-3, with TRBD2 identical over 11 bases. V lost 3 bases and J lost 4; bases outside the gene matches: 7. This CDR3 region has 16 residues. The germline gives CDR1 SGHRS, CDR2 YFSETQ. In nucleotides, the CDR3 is TGCGCCAGCAGCTCATCTAGCGGGGGGCCCCCAGATACGCAGTATTTT. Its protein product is CASSSSSGGPPDTQYF.

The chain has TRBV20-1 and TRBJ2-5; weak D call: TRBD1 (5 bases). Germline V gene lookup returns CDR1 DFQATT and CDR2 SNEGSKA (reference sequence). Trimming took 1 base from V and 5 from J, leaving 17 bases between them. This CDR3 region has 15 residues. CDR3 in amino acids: CSARGTFTADETQYF. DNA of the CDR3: TGCAGTGCTAGAGGGACATTTACGGCCGATGAGACCCAGTACTTC.

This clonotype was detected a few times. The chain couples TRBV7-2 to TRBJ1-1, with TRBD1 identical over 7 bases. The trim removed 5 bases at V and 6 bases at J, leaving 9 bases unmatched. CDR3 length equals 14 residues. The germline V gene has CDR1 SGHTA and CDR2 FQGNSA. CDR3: CASSPDAGGAEAFF. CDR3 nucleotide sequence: TGTGCCAGCAGCCCGGACGCAGGGGGGGCTGAAGCTTTCTTT.

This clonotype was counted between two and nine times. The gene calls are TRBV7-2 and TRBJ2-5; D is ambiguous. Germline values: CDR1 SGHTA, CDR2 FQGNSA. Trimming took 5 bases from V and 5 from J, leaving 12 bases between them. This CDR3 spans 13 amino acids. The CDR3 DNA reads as TGTGCCAGCAGCCGCCTGGGGTACGAGACCCAGTACTTC. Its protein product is CASSRLGYETQYF.

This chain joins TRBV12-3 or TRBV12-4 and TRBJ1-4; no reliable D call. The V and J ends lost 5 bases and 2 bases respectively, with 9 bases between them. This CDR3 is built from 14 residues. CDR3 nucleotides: TGTGCCAGCAGTGTCAGGCGCACTAATGAAAAACTGTTTTTT. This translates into CASSVRRTNEKLFF.

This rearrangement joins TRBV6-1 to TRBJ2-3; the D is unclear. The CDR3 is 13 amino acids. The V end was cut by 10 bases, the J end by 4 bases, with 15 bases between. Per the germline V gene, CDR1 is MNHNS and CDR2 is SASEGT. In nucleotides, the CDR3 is TGTGCCACCCGACCGGATAGCCCAGATACGCAGTATTTT. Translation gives CATRPDSPDTQYF.

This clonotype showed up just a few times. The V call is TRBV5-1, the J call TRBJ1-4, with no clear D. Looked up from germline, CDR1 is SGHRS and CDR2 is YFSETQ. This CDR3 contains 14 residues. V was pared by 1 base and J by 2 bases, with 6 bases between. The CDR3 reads CASSLSQTNEKLFF. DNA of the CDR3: TGCGCCAGCAGCTTGTCCCAGACTAATGAAAAACTGTTTTTT.

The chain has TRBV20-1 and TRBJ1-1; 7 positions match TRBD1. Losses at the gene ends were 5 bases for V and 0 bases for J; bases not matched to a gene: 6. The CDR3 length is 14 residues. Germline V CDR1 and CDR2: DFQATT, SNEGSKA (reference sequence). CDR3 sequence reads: CSAHRDRMNTEAFF. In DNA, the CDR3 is TGCAGTGCTCACCGGGACAGAATGAACACTGAAGCTTTCTTT.

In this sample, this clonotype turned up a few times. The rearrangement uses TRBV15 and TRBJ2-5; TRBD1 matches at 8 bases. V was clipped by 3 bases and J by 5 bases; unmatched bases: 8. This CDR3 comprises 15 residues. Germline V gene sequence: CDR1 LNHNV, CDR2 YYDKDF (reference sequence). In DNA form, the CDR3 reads TGTGCCACCAGCAGTCGTGGACAGGGTCGGGAGACCCAGTACTTC. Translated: CATSSRGQGRETQYF.

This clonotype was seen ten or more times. This CDR3 is CASSAQGDQPQHF. The CDR3 DNA reads as TGTGCCAGCAGCGCTCAGGGTGATCAGCCCCAGCATTTT. The rearrangement uses TRBV7-2 and TRBJ1-5; tentatively, D is TRBD1 (5 bases). CDR1 and CDR2 from the germline V gene are SGHTA and FQGNSA. Trimming pared 5 bases from V and 5 bases from J, leaving 10 bases between. The CDR3 covers 13 residues. The whole variable domain, filled in from reference TRBV7-2 and TRBJ1-5, reads GAGVSQSPSNKVTEKGKDVELRCDPISGHTALYWYRQSLGQGLEFLIYFQGNSAPDKSGLPSDRFSAERTGGSVSTLTIQRTQQEDSAVYLCASSAQGDQPQHFGDGTRLSIL.

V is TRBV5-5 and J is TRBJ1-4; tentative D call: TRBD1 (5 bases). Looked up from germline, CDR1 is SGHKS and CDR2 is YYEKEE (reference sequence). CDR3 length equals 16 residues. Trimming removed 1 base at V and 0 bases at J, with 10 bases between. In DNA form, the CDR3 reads TGTGCCAGCAGCTTGAAAGTGGACACAACTAATGAAAAACTGTTTTTT. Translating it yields CASSLKVDTTNEKLFF.

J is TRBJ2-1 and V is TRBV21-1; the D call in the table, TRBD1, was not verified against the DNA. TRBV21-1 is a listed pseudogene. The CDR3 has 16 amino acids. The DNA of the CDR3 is TGTGCCAGCAGCGCCGCCGGGACAGGGACTAACAATGAGCAGTTCTTC. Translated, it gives CASSAAGTGTNNEQFF.

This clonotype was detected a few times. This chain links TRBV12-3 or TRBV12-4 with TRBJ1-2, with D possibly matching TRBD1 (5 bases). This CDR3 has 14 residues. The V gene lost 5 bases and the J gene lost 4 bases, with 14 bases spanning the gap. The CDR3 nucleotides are TGTGCCAGCAGTCCCCCGGGGGTTTTCTATGGCTACACCTTC. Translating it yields CASSPPGVFYGYTF.

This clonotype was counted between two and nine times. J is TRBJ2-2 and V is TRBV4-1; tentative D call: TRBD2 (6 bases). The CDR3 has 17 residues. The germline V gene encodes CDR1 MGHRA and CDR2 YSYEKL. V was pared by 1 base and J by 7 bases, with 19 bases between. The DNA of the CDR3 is TGCGCCAGCAGCCAAGTAGGAGGGCTGGTCCTTGACGGGGAGCTGTTTTTT. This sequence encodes CASSQVGGLVLDGELFF.

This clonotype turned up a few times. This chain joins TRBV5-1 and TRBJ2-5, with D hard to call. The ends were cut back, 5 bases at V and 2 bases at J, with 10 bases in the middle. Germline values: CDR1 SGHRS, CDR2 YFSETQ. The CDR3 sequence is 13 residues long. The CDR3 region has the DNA TGCGCCAGCAGTAGGCTCTCACAAGAGACCCAGTACTTC. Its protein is CASSRLSQETQYF.

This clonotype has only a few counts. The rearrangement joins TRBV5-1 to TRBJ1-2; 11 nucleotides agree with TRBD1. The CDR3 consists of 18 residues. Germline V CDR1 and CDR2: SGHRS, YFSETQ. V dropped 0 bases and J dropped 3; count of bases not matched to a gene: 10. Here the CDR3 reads CASSLVIGQGAGDYGYTF. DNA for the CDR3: TGCGCCAGCAGCTTGGTTATAGGACAGGGGGCAGGCGACTATGGCTACACCTTC.

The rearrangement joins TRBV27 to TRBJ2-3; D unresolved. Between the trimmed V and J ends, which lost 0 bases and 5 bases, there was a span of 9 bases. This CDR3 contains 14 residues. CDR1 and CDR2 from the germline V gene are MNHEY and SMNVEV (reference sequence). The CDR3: CASSLSSAGDTQYF. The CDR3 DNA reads TGTGCCAGCAGTTTATCGTCCGCTGGAGATACGCAGTATTTT.

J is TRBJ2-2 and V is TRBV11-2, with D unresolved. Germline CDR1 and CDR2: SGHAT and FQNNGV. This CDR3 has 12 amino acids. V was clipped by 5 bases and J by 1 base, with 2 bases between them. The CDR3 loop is CASSQNTGELFF. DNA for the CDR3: TGTGCCAGCAGCCAGAACACCGGGGAGCTGTTTTTT.

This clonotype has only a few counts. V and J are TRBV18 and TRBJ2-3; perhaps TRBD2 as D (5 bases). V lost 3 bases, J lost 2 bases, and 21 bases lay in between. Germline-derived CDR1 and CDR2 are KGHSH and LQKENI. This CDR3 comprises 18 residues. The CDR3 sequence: CASSPTASVLGITDTQYF. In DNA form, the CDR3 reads TGTGCCAGCTCACCGACTGCGTCTGTACTAGGGATCACAGATACGCAGTATTTT. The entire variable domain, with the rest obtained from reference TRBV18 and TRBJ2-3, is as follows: NAGVMQNPRHLVRRRGQEARLRCSPMKGHSHVYWYRQLPEEGLKFMVYLQKENIIDESGMPKERFSAEFPKEGPSILRIQQVVRGDSAAYFCASSPTASVLGITDTQYFGPGTRLTVL.